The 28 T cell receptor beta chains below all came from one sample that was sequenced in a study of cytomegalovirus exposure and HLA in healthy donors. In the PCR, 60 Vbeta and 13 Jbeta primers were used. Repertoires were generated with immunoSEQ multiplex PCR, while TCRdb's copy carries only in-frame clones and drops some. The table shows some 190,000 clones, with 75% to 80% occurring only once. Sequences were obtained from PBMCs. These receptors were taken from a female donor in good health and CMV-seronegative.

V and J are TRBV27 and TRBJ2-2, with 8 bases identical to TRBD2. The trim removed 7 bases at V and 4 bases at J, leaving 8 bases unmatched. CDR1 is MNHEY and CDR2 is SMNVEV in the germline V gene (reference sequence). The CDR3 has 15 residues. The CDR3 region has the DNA TGTGCCAGCAATAGGGCGGGGGGCCTCACCGGGGAGCTGTTTTTT. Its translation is CASNRAGGLTGELFF.

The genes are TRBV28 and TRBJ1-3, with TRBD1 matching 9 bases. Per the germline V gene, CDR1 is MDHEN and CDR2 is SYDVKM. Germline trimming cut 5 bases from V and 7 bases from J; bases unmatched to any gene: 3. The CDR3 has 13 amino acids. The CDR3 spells CASSLDRGNTIYF. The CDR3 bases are TGTGCCAGCAGTCTCGACAGGGGGAACACCATATATTTT.

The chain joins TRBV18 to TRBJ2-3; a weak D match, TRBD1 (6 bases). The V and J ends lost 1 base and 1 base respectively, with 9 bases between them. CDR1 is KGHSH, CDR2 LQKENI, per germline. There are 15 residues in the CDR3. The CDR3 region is CASSPLQGGTDTQYF. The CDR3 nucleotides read TGTGCCAGCTCACCACTACAGGGTGGCACAGATACGCAGTATTTT.

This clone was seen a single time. Here the CDR3 DNA reads TGTGCCAGCAGCTTAGCGCGGCTAGCGGGAGTAGGGTTAGAGACCCAGTACTTC. Translating gives CASSLARLAGVGLETQYF. J is TRBJ2-5 and V is TRBV7-9; 10 bases map to TRBD2. Germline CDR1 is SEHNR and CDR2 is FQNEAQ (reference sequence). The CDR3 loop spans 18 amino acids. Trimming took 0 bases from V and 4 from J; bases not matched to a gene: 11.

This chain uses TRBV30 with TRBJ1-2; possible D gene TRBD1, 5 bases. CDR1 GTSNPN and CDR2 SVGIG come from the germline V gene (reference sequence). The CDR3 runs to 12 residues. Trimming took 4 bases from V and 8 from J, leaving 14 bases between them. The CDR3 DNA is TGTGCCTGGACCCCGGGGGGGTGGGGCTACACCTTC. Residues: CAWTPGGWGYTF.

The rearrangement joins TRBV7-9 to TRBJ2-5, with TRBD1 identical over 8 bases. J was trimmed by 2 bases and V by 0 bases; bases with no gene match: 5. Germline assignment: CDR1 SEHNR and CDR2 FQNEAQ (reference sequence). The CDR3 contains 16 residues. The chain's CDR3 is CASSLALNRGQETQYF. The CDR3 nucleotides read TGTGCCAGCAGCTTAGCGCTCAACAGGGGGCAAGAGACCCAGTACTTC.

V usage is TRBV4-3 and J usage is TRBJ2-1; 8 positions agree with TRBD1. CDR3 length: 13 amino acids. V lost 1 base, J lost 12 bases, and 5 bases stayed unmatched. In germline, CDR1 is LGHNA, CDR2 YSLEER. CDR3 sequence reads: CASSQGQGLGQFF. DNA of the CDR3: TGCGCCAGCAGCCAAGGACAGGGGCTTGGGCAGTTCTTC.

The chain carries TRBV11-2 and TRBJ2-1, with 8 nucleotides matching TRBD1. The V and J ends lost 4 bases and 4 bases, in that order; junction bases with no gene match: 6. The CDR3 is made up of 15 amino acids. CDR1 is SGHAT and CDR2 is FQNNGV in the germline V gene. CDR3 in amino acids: CASSYGQGQYNEQFF. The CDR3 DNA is TGTGCCAGCAGCTACGGACAGGGACAATACAATGAGCAGTTCTTC. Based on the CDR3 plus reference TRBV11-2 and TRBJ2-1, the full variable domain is EAGVAQSPRYKIIEKRQSVAFWCNPISGHATLYWYQQILGQGPKLLIQFQNNGVVDDSQLPKDRFSAERLKGVDSTLKIQPAKLEDSAVYLCASSYGQGQYNEQFFGPGTRLTVL.

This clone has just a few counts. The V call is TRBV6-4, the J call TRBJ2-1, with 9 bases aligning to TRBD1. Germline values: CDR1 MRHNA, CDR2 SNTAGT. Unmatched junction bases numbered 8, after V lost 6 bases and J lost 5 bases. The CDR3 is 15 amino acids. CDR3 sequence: CASSKTGGTDNEQFF. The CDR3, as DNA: TGTGCCAGCAGCAAGACAGGGGGGACCGACAATGAGCAGTTCTTC.

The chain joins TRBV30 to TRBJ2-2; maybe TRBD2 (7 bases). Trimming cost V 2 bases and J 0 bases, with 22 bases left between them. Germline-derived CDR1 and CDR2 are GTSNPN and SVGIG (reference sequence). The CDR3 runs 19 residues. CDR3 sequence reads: CAWSPRWGAGAANTGELFF. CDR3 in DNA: TGTGCCTGGAGTCCACGCTGGGGGGCGGGGGCGGCGAACACCGGGGAGCTGTTTTTT.

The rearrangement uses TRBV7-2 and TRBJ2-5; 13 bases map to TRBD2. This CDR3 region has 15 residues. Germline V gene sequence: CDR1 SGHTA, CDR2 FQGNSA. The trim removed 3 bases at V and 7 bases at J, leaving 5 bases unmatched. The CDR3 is CASSFPGLAGWTQYF. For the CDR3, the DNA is TGTGCCAGCAGCTTCCCGGGACTAGCGGGATGGACCCAGTACTTC. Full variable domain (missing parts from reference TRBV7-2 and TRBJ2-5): GAGVSQSPSNKVTEKGKDVELRCDPISGHTALYWYRQSLGQGLEFLIYFQGNSAPDKSGLPSDRFSAERTGGSVSTLTIQRTQQEDSAVYLCASSFPGLAGWTQYFGPGTRLLVL.

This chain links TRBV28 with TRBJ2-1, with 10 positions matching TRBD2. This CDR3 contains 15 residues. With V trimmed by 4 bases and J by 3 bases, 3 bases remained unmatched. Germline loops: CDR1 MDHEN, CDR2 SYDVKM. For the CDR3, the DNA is TGTGCCAGCAGTTCCCTAGCGGGAGTCTACAATGAGCAGTTCTTC. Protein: CASSSLAGVYNEQFF.

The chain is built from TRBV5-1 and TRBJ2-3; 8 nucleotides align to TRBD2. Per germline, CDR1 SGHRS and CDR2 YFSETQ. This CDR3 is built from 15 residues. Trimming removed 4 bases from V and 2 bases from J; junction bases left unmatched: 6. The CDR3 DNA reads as TGCGCCAGCAGCAGCGGGGGATTAAACACAGATACGCAGTATTTT. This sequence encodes CASSSGGLNTDTQYF. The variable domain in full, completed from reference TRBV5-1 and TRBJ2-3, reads KAGVTQTPRYLIKTRGQQVTLSCSPISGHRSVSWYQQTPGQGLQFLFEYFSETQRNKGNFPGRFSGRQFSNSRSEMNVSTLELGDSALYLCASSSGGLNTDTQYFGPGTRLTVL.

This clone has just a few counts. CDR3: CASSGPTGGHQPQHF. DNA for the CDR3: TGTGCCAGCAGCGGCCCGACAGGGGGGCATCAGCCCCAGCATTTT. This chain joins TRBV2 and TRBJ1-5, with 9 bases matching TRBD1. Germline trimming cut 6 bases from V and 5 bases from J; bases unmatched to any gene: 8. This CDR3 is 15 amino acids long. Germline V gives CDR1 SNHLY, CDR2 FYNNEI.

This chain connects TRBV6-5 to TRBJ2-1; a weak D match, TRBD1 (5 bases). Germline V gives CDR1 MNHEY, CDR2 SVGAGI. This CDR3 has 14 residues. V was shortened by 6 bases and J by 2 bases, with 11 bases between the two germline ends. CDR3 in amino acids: CASSQGPPYNEQFF. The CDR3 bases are TGTGCCAGCAGCCAGGGCCCCCCCTACAATGAGCAGTTCTTC.

The DNA of the CDR3 is TGCAGCGGGGCGCTTCATGAGCAGTTCTTC. Encoded protein: CSGALHEQFF. The chain has TRBV29-1 and TRBJ2-1; no clear D gene. V lost 7 bases to trimming and J lost 8 bases, with 9 bases between them. This CDR3 spans 10 amino acids. Germline CDR1 is SQVTM and CDR2 is ANQGSEA.

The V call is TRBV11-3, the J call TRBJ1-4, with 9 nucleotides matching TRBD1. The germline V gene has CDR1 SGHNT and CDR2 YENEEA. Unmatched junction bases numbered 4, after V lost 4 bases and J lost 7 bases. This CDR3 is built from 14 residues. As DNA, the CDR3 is TGTGCCAGCAGCTCCGGACAGGGGCTTGAAAAACTGTTTTTT. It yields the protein CASSSGQGLEKLFF.

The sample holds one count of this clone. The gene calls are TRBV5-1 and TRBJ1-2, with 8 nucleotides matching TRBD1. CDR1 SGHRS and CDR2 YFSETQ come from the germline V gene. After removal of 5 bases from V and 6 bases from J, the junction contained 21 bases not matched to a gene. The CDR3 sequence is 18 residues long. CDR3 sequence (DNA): TGCGCCAGCAGACCCGTCGGACAGGGAAAGGGGGTATACCATGGCTACACCTTC. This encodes CASRPVGQGKGVYHGYTF.

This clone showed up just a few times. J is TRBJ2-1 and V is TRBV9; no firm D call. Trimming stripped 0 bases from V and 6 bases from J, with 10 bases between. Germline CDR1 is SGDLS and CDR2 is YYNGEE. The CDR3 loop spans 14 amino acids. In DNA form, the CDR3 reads TGTGCCAGCAGCGTAGCCTCCACCGGCAATGAGCAGTTCTTC. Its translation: CASSVASTGNEQFF.

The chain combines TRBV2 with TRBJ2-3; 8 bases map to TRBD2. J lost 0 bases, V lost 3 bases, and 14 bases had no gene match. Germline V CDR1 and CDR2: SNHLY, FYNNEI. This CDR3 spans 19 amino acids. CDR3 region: CASSEGVVAGRLSTDTQYF. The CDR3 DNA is TGTGCCAGCAGTGAGGGGGTGGTAGCGGGAAGGTTGAGCACAGATACGCAGTATTTT.

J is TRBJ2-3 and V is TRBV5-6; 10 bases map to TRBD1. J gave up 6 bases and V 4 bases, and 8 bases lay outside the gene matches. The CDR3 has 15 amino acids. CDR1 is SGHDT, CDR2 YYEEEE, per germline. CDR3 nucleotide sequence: TGTGCCAGCAGCCCAACGGACAGGGGGGGGGATACGCAGTATTTT. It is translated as CASSPTDRGGDTQYF.

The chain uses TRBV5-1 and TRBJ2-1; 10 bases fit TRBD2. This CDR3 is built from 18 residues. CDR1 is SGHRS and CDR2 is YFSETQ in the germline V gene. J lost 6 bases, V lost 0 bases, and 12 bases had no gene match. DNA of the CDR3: TGCGCCAGCAGCTTGGGTCCAGGTGCCGGGACTAGCGTCAATGAGCAGTTCTTC. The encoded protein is CASSLGPGAGTSVNEQFF.

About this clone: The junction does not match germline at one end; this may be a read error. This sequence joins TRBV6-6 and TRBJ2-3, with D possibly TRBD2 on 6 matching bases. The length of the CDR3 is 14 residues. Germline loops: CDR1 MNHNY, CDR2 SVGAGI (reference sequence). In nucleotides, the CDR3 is TGTGCCAGCAGTGACTCTAGCGACACAGATACGCAGTATTTT. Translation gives CASSDSSDTDTQYF.

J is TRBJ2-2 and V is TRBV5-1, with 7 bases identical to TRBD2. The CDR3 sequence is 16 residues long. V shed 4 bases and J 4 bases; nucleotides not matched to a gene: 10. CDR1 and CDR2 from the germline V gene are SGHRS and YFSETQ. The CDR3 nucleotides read TGCGCCAGCAGCCTTCTCGCGGGACTACCCACCGGGGAGCTGTTTTTT. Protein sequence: CASSLLAGLPTGELFF. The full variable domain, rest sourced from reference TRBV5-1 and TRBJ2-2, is KAGVTQTPRYLIKTRGQQVTLSCSPISGHRSVSWYQQTPGQGLQFLFEYFSETQRNKGNFPGRFSGRQFSNSRSEMNVSTLELGDSALYLCASSLLAGLPTGELFFGEGSRLTVL.

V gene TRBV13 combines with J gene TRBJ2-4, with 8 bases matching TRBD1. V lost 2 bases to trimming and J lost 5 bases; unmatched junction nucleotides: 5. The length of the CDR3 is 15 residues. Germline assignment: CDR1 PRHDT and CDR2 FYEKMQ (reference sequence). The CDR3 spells CASSLKAGGQNIQYF. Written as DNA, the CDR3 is TGTGCCAGCAGCTTAAAGGCAGGGGGCCAAAACATTCAGTACTTC.

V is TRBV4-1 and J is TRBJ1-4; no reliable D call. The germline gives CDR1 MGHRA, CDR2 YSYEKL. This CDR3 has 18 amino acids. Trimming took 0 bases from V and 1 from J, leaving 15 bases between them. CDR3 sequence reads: CASSQDPREGGTNEKLFF. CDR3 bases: TGCGCCAGCAGCCAAGATCCGAGGGAAGGAGGAACTAATGAAAAACTGTTTTTT.

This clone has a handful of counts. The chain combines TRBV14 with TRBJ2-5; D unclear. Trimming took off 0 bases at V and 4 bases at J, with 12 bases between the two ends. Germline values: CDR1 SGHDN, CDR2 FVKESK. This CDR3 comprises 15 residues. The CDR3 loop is CASSQDRMTGETQYF. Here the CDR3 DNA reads TGTGCCAGCAGCCAAGACCGCATGACGGGAGAGACCCAGTACTTC.

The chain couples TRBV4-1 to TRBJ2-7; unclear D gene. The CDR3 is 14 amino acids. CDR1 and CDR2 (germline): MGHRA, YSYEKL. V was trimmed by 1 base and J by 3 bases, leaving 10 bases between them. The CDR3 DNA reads TGCGCCAGCAGCCAAGCGTTACTACACTACGAGCAGTACTTC. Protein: CASSQALLHYEQYF.